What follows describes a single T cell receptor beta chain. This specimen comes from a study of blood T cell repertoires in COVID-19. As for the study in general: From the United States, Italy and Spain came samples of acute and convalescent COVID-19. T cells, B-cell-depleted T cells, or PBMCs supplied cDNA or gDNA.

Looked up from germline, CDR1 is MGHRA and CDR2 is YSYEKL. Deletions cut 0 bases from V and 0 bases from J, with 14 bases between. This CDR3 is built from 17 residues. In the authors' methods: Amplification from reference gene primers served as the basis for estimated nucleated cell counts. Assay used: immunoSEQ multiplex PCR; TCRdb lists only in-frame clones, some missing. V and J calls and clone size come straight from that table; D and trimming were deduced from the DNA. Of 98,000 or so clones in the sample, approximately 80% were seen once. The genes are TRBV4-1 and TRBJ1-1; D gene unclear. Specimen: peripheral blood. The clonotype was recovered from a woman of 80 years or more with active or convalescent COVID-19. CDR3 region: CASSQDGGRTLNTEAFF. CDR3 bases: TGCGCCAGCAGCCAAGATGGTGGCAGAACCTTGAACACTGAAGCTTTCTTT.